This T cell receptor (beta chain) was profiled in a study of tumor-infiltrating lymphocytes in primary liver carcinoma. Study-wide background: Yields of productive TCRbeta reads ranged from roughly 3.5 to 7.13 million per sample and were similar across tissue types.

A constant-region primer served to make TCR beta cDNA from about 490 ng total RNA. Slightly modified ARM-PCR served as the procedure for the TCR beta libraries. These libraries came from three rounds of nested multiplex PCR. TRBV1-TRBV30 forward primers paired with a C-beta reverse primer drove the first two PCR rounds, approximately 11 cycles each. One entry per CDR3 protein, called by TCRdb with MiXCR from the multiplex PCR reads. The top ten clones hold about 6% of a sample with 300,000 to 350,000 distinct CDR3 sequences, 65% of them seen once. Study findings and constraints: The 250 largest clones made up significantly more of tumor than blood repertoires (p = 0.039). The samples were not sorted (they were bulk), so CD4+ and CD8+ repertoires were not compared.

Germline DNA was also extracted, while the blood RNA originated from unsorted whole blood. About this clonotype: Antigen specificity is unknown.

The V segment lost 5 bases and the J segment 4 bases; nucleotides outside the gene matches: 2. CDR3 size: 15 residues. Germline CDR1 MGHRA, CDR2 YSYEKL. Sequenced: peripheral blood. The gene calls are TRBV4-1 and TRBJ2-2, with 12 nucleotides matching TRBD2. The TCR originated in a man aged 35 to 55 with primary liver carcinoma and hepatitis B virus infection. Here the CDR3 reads CASSTLAGGTGELFF. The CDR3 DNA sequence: TGCGCCAGCAGCACACTAGCGGGAGGCACCGGGGAGCTGTTTTTT.